This T cell receptor beta chain was identified in a study of OX40 agonist ivuxolimab in advanced cancers. This CDR3 comprises 15 residues. The junction had 4 bases not matched to a gene; V was cut back by 0 bases and J by 6 bases. Germline V gives CDR1 KGHSH, CDR2 LQKENI. Here immunoSEQ multiplex PCR was the method, and the copy in TCRdb shows in-frame clones only, minus some. The sample yields 10,000 to 15,000 clones, 70% to 80% seen once. This sequence originates from an adult with an advanced solid tumor such as melanoma, head and neck, liver or kidney cancer. The sequenced sample was CD4+ or CD8+ T cells sorted from blood, obtained in a trial of the OX40 agonist ivuxolimab. The chain combines TRBV18 with TRBJ2-3, with 9 bases fitting TRBD2. This CDR3 reads CASSPPDSGSDTQYF. The CDR3 nucleotides are TGTGCCAGCTCACCACCGGATAGCGGGAGTGATACGCAGTATTTT.